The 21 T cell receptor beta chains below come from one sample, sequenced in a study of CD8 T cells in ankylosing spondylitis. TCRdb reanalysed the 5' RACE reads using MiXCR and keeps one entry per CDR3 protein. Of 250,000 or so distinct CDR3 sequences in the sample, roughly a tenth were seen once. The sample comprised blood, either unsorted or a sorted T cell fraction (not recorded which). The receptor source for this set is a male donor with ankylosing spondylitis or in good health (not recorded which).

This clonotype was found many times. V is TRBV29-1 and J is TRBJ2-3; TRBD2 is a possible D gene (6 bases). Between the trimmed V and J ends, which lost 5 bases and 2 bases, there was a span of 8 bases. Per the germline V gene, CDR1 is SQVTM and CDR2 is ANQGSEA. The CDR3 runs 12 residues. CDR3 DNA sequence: TGCAGCGTTCGGGACTTCACAGATACGCAGTATTTT. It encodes CSVRDFTDTQYF.

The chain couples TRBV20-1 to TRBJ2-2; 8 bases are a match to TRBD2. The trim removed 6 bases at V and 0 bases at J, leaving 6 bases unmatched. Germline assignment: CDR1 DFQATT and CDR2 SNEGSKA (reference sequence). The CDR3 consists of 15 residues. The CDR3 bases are TGCAGTGCCCCGGGGGGGCTCCCGAACACCGGGGAGCTGTTTTTT. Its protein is CSAPGGLPNTGELFF.

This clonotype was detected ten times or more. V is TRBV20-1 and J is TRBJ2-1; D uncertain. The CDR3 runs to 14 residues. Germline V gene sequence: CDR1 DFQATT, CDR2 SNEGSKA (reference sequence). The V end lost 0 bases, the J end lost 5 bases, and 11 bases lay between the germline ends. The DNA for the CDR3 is TGCAGTGCTAGAGATGGTGATGGAAACAATGAGCAGTTCTTC. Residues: CSARDGDGNNEQFF.

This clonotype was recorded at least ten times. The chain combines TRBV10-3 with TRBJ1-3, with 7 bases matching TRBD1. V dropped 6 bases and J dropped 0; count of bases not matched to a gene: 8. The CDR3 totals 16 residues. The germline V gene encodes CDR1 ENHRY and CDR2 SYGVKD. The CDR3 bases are TGTGCCATCAGATCGGCAAGGGACAGCTCTGGAAACACCATATATTTT. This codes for CAIRSARDSSGNTIYF.

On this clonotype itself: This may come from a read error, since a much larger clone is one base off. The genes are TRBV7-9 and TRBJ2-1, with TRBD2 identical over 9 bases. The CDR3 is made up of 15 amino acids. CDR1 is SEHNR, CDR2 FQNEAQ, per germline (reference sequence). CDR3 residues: CTSSPSSGIADEQFF. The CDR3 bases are TGTACCAGCAGCCCATCTAGCGGGATAGCCGATGAGCAGTTCTTC.

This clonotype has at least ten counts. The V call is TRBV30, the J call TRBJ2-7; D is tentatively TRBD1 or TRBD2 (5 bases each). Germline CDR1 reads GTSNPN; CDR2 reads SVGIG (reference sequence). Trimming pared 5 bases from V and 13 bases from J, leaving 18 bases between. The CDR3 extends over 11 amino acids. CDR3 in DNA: TGTGCCTGGGGCTACACCCGGGGCCCATACTTC. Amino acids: CAWGYTRGPYF.

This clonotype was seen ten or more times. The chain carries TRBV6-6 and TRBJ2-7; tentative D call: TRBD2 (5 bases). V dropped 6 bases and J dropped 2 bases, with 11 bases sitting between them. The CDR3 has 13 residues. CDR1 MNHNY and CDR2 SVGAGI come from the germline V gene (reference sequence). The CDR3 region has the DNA TGTGCCAGCAGCCCAGGACTTCCCTACGAGCAGTACTTC. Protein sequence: CASSPGLPYEQYF.

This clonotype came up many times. CDR3 coding DNA: TGTGCCAGCAGTTCCGGGACAAGTGGATTCACAGATACGCAGTATTTT. Protein sequence: CASSSGTSGFTDTQYF. The J gene is TRBJ2-3, the V gene TRBV12-3 or TRBV12-4; perhaps TRBD1 as D (6 bases). This CDR3 spans 16 amino acids. V was cut by 4 bases and J by 2 bases, with 16 bases left in between.

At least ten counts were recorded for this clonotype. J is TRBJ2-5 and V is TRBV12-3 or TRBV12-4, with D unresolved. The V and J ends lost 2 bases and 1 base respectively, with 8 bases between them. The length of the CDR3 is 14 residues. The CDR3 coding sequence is TGTGCCAGCAGTTTAAGGGATTCCCAAGAGACCCAGTACTTC. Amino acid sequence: CASSLRDSQETQYF.

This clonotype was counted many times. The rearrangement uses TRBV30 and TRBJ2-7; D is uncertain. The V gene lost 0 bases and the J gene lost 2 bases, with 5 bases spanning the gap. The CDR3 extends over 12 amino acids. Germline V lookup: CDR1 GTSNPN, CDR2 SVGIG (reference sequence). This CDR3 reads CAWSVPPYEQYF. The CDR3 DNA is TGTGCCTGGAGTGTTCCCCCCTACGAGCAGTACTTC.

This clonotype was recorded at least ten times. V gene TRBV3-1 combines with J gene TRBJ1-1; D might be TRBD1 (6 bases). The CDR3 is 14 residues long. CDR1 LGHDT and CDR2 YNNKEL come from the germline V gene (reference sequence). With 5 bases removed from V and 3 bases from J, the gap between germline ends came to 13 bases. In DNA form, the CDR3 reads TGTGCCAGCAGCTCCTGGACAGCCGACACTGAAGCTTTCTTT. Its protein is CASSSWTADTEAFF.

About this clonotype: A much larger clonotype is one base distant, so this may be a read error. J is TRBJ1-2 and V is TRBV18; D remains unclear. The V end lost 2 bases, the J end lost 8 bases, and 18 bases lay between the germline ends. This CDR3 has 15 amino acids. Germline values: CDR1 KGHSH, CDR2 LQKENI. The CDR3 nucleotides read TGTGCCAGCTCACCAAGTTTTGATCGCCCTGGGGGCTACACCTTC. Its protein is CASSPSFDRPGGYTF.

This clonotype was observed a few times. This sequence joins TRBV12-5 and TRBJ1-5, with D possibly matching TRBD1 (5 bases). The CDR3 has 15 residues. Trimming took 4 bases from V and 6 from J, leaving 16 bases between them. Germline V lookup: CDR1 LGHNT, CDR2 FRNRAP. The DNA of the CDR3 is TGTGCTAGTGGTTACGCGGGGGGAACTCTTCAGCCCCAGCATTTT. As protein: CASGYAGGTLQPQHF.

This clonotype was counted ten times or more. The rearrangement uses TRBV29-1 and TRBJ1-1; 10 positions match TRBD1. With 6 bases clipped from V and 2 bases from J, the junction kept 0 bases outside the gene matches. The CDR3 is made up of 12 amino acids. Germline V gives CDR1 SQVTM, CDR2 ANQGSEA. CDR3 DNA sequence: TGCAGCGTGACAGGGGGCAACACTGAAGCTTTCTTT. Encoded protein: CSVTGGNTEAFF.

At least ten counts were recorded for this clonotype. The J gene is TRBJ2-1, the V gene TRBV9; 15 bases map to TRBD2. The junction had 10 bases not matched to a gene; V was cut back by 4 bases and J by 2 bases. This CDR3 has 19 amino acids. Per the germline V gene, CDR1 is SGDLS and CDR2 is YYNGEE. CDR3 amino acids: CASSPWTSGRAGAYNEQFF. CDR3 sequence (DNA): TGTGCCAGCAGCCCTTGGACTAGCGGGAGGGCCGGGGCCTACAATGAGCAGTTCTTC.

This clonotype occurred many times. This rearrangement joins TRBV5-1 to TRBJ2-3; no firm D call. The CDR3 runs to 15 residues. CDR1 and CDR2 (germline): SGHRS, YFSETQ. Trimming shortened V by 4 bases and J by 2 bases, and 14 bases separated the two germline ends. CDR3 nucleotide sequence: TGCGCCAGCAGCCCGGCTGGCAGAATCACAGATACGCAGTATTTT. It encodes CASSPAGRITDTQYF.

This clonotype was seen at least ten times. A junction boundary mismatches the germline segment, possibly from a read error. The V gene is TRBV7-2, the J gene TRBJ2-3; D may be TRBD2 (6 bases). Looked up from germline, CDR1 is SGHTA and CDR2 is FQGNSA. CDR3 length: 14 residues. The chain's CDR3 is CASSSGTSTDTQYF. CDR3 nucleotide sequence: TGCGCCAGCAGCTCCGGGACTAGCACAGATACGCAGTATTTT.

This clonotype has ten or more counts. The CDR3 loop reads CAISAGGSSYGYTF. The DNA of the CDR3 is TGTGCCATCAGTGCTGGGGGCTCCTCCTATGGCTACACCTTC. The chain recombines TRBV10-3 with TRBJ1-2; D perhaps matches TRBD1 (6 bases). The CDR3 runs 14 residues. V dropped 4 bases and J dropped 4 bases, with 13 bases sitting between them. Looked up from germline, CDR1 is ENHRY and CDR2 is SYGVKD.

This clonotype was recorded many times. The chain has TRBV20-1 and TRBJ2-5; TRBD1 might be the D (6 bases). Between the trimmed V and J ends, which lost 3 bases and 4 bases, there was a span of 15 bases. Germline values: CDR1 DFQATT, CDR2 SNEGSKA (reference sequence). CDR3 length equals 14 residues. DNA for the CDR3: TGCAGTGCTAGTAGGACCGGACAGTTAGAGACCCAGTACTTC. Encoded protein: CSASRTGQLETQYF.

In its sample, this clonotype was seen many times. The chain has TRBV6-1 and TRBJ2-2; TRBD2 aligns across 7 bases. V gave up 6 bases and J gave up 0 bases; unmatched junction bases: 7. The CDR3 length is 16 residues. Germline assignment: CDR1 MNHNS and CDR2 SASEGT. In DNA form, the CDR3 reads TGTGCCAGCAGGTTCAGGAGCGGGACGAACACCGGGGAGCTGTTTTTT. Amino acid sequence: CASRFRSGTNTGELFF.

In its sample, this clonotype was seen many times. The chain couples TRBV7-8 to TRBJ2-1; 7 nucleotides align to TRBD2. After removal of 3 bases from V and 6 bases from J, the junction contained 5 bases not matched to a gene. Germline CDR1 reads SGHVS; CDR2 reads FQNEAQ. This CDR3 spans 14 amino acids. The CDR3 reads CASSFPASGNEQFF. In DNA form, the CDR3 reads TGTGCCAGCAGCTTCCCGGCTAGCGGCAATGAGCAGTTCTTC.